This T cell receptor (beta chain) was retrieved from a study of blood T cell repertoires in COVID-19. Study-wide background: Acute and convalescent COVID-19 specimens originated in the United States, Italy and Spain. T cells, B-cell-depleted T cells, or PBMCs supplied cDNA or gDNA.

Using immunoSEQ multiplex PCR, the repertoire was profiled, and TCRdb retains in-frame clones only, with some absent. The profile shows a few hundred thousand clones, approximately 85% of them singletons. Individuals drawn from approximately 26 US areas were roughly 18 to 95 years old. A COVID-19 case was met by exposed participants within 2 weeks before study entry. The CDR3 extends over 13 amino acids. Trimming took off 3 bases at V and 2 bases at J, with 6 bases between the two ends. The TCR originated in a woman in her forties or fifties who had been exposed to COVID-19. The specimen sequenced was PBMCs or T cells enriched from blood (not recorded which). The chain joins TRBV12-3 or TRBV12-4 to TRBJ2-3; D is undetermined. CDR3 in amino acids: CASSFENTDTQYF. The DNA for the CDR3 is TGTGCCAGCAGTTTTGAGAACACAGATACGCAGTATTTT.